This is a list of T cell receptor beta chains from one sample in a study of metastatic and nonmetastatic thyroid tumors. TCRdb re-called clones from the PCR reads using MiXCR. The data contain about 19,000 clones, about 25% of them seen just once; the ten biggest clones take up around 3.3%. The sequenced sample consisted of blood. The origin of the receptors is a male donor with papillary thyroid cancer or a benign thyroid nodule (not recorded which). Some clones in this sample may be carry-over from other donors' samples. Each CDR3 is given with its conserved first and last residue. The order of the fields is D gene, J gene, clone size, V gene, CDR3 protein, CDR3 DNA. A D gene is named only where the DNA matches it firmly. Size values are once, few and many counts, or a class for expanded clones, and some rows have none.

d_call: TRBD1; j_call: TRBJ1-2; clone_size: .; v_call: TRBV24-1; cdr3_aa: CATSDPMTGGGYGYTF; cdr3_nt: TGTGCCACCAGTGATCCAATGACAGGGGGCGGTTATGGCTACACCTTC
d_call: .; j_call: TRBJ2-3; clone_size: .; v_call: TRBV7-3; cdr3_aa: CASGTVGTDTQYF; cdr3_nt: TGTGCCAGCGGGACTGTCGGCACAGATACGCAGTATTTT
d_call: .; j_call: TRBJ1-1; clone_size: .; v_call: TRBV4-1; cdr3_aa: CTSGPRWTANTEAFF; cdr3_nt: TGCACCAGCGGCCCCCGCTGGACAGCAAACACTGAAGCTTTCTTT
d_call: .; j_call: TRBJ1-3; clone_size: .; v_call: TRBV30; cdr3_aa: CAWSVGQGGNTIYF; cdr3_nt: TGTGCCTGGAGTGTAGGGCAGGGGGGAAACACCATATATTTT
d_call: TRBD1; j_call: TRBJ2-7; clone_size: few; v_call: TRBV27; cdr3_aa: CASSLDRGYEQYF; cdr3_nt: TGTGCCAGCAGTTTGGACAGGGGGTACGAGCAGTACTTC
d_call: TRBD2; j_call: TRBJ2-5; clone_size: few; v_call: TRBV2; cdr3_aa: CASSEDYGGRAGYRETQYF; cdr3_nt: TGTGCCAGCAGTGAAGACTATGGCGGGAGGGCCGGGTATCGAGAGACCCAGTACTTC
d_call: TRBD1; j_call: TRBJ2-7; clone_size: .; v_call: TRBV18; cdr3_aa: CASSTYDRAEEQYF; cdr3_nt: TGTGCCAGCTCAACATACGACAGGGCTGAAGAGCAGTACTTC
d_call: TRBD2; j_call: TRBJ2-2; clone_size: medium-sized; v_call: TRBV4-2; cdr3_aa: CASSQEGRGGELFF; cdr3_nt: TGTGCCAGCAGCCAAGAGGGGAGGGGCGGGGAGCTGTTTTTT
d_call: TRBD2; j_call: TRBJ2-3; clone_size: many; v_call: TRBV3-1; cdr3_aa: CASSHGRLAGRTDTQYF; cdr3_nt: TGTGCCAGCAGCCACGGAAGACTAGCGGGGCGCACAGATACGCAGTATTTT
d_call: .; j_call: TRBJ2-5; clone_size: medium-sized; v_call: TRBV27; cdr3_aa: CASSPMDEGETQYF; cdr3_nt: TGTGCCAGCAGTCCGATGGACGAGGGGGAGACCCAGTACTTC
d_call: .; j_call: TRBJ2-1; clone_size: .; v_call: TRBV11-2; cdr3_aa: CASRRDEVGEQFF; cdr3_nt: TGTGCCAGCAGGAGGGACGAAGTGGGTGAGCAGTTCTTC
d_call: .; j_call: TRBJ2-3; clone_size: .; v_call: TRBV6-1; cdr3_aa: CDTERAEADTQYF; cdr3_nt: TGTGACACCGAGCGGGCCGAAGCAGATACGCAGTATTTT
d_call: .; j_call: TRBJ2-5; clone_size: medium-sized; v_call: TRBV30; cdr3_aa: CAWRRGSTQETQYF; cdr3_nt: TGTGCCTGGAGGAGGGGGAGTACCCAAGAGACCCAGTACTTC
d_call: TRBD1; j_call: TRBJ2-2; clone_size: medium-sized; v_call: TRBV2; cdr3_aa: CASSSTGVGELFF; cdr3_nt: TGTGCCAGCAGTTCCACAGGGGTCGGGGAGCTGTTTTTT
d_call: .; j_call: TRBJ1-1; clone_size: .; v_call: TRBV10-1; cdr3_aa: CASSESKGRTEAFF; cdr3_nt: TGCGCCAGCAGTGAGTCGAAAGGGAGGACTGAAGCTTTCTTT
d_call: TRBD1; j_call: TRBJ1-5; clone_size: medium-sized; v_call: TRBV6-2/TRBV6-3; cdr3_aa: CASIDPGTVNQPQHF; cdr3_nt: TGTGCCAGCATCGATCCGGGGACAGTGAATCAGCCCCAGCATTTT
d_call: TRBD1; j_call: TRBJ1-2; clone_size: .; v_call: TRBV20-1; cdr3_aa: CSATRTGGFYGYTF; cdr3_nt: TGCAGTGCTACCCGGACAGGGGGCTTCTATGGCTACACCTTC
d_call: TRBD1; j_call: TRBJ1-6; clone_size: medium-sized; v_call: TRBV28; cdr3_aa: CASSLRTGDSPLHF; cdr3_nt: TGTGCCAGCAGCTTGAGGACAGGGGATTCACCCCTCCACTTT
d_call: TRBD1; j_call: TRBJ2-3; clone_size: many; v_call: TRBV2; cdr3_aa: CASSEQTGEGTDTQYF; cdr3_nt: TGTGCCAGCAGTGAACAGACAGGGGAGGGCACAGATACGCAGTATTTT
d_call: .; j_call: TRBJ1-3; clone_size: medium-sized; v_call: TRBV11-2; cdr3_aa: CASSAQPGLSGNTIYF; cdr3_nt: TGTGCCAGCAGCGCCCAGCCAGGCCTATCTGGAAACACCATATATTTT
d_call: .; j_call: TRBJ2-6; clone_size: .; v_call: TRBV12-3/TRBV12-4; cdr3_aa: CASRKHTGANLLTF; cdr3_nt: TGTGCCAGCAGGAAGCATACTGGTGCCAACCTCCTGACTTTC
d_call: TRBD1; j_call: TRBJ1-6; clone_size: few; v_call: TRBV6-1; cdr3_aa: CASSPQGASNSPLHF; cdr3_nt: TGTGCCAGCAGCCCACAGGGGGCAAGTAATTCACCCCTCCACTTT
d_call: .; j_call: TRBJ2-7; clone_size: many; v_call: TRBV5-7; cdr3_aa: CTSSLRHQIFGGSYEQYF; cdr3_nt: TGTACCAGCAGCTTGCGACATCAGATTTTCGGAGGATCCTACGAGCAGTACTTC
d_call: .; j_call: TRBJ2-4; clone_size: many; v_call: TRBV4-1; cdr3_aa: CASSRDKNIQYF; cdr3_nt: TGCGCCAGCAGCCGGGATAAAAACATTCAGTACTTC
d_call: .; j_call: TRBJ2-2; clone_size: .; v_call: TRBV9; cdr3_aa: CASSAQSWGGELFF; cdr3_nt: TGTGCCAGCAGCGCGCAATCATGGGGCGGGGAGCTGTTTTTT
d_call: TRBD1; j_call: TRBJ1-2; clone_size: few; v_call: TRBV19; cdr3_aa: CASSMGTANYGYTF; cdr3_nt: TGTGCCAGTAGTATGGGGACAGCTAACTATGGCTACACCTTC
d_call: .; j_call: TRBJ1-5; clone_size: .; v_call: TRBV6-1; cdr3_aa: CASSYDGGRNQPQHF; cdr3_nt: TGTGCCAGCAGCTACGACGGGGGGCGCAATCAGCCCCAGCATTTT
d_call: .; j_call: TRBJ2-3; clone_size: .; v_call: TRBV5-1; cdr3_aa: CASKERASTDTQYF; cdr3_nt: TGCGCCAGCAAAGAGCGTGCTAGCACAGATACGCAGTATTTT
d_call: .; j_call: TRBJ2-1; clone_size: medium-sized; v_call: TRBV19; cdr3_aa: CASSIEGSSYNEQFF; cdr3_nt: TGTGCCAGTAGTATAGAGGGGTCCTCCTACAATGAGCAGTTCTTC
d_call: TRBD2; j_call: TRBJ2-1; clone_size: .; v_call: TRBV5-8; cdr3_aa: CASSLFVGGPFNEQFF; cdr3_nt: TGTGCCAGCAGCTTGTTCGTGGGAGGGCCTTTCAATGAGCAGTTCTTC
d_call: .; j_call: TRBJ1-2; clone_size: .; v_call: TRBV19; cdr3_aa: CASSIIKGVNYGYTF; cdr3_nt: TGTGCCAGTAGTATTATCAAGGGGGTTAACTATGGCTACACCTTC
d_call: .; j_call: TRBJ2-7; clone_size: .; v_call: TRBV4-1; cdr3_aa: CASSQDGGRGEQYF; cdr3_nt: TGCGCCAGCAGCCAAGATGGAGGGCGCGGGGAGCAGTACTTC
d_call: TRBD1; j_call: TRBJ1-5; clone_size: few; v_call: TRBV30; cdr3_aa: CAWSPIQGAISNQPQHF; cdr3_nt: TGTGCCTGGAGCCCAATCCAGGGGGCCATTAGCAATCAGCCCCAGCATTTT
d_call: TRBD1; j_call: TRBJ2-2; clone_size: medium-sized; v_call: TRBV6-1; cdr3_aa: CASSEPGQGLTGELFF; cdr3_nt: TGTGCCAGCAGCGAACCGGGACAGGGGTTGACCGGGGAGCTGTTTTTT
d_call: .; j_call: TRBJ2-5; clone_size: .; v_call: TRBV4-2; cdr3_aa: CASSQALAPQETQYF; cdr3_nt: TGTGCCAGCAGCCAAGCCCTAGCGCCCCAAGAGACCCAGTACTTC
d_call: .; j_call: TRBJ1-1; clone_size: many; v_call: TRBV14; cdr3_aa: CASSQNSPNTEAFF; cdr3_nt: TGTGCCAGCAGCCAAAATTCACCGAACACTGAAGCTTTCTTT
d_call: TRBD2; j_call: TRBJ2-6; clone_size: medium-sized; v_call: TRBV7-8; cdr3_aa: CASSPAGGLGANVLTF; cdr3_nt: TGTGCCAGCAGTCCAGCGGGAGGGCTCGGGGCCAACGTCCTGACTTTC
d_call: .; j_call: TRBJ2-7; clone_size: once; v_call: TRBV18; cdr3_aa: CASSPSTYEQYF; cdr3_nt: TGTGCCAGCTCACCTAGCACCTACGAGCAGTACTTC
d_call: .; j_call: TRBJ2-2; clone_size: .; v_call: TRBV6-1; cdr3_aa: CASRLGGGGTGELFF; cdr3_nt: TGTGCCAGCAGATTGGGGGGAGGGGGCACCGGGGAGCTGTTTTTT
d_call: TRBD2; j_call: TRBJ2-3; clone_size: .; v_call: TRBV6-5; cdr3_aa: CASSYLTSGGDTQYF; cdr3_nt: TGTGCCAGCAGTTATTTAACTAGCGGGGGAGATACGCAGTATTTT
d_call: .; j_call: TRBJ1-5; clone_size: .; v_call: TRBV19; cdr3_aa: CASSIPSGAFSGPQHF; cdr3_nt: TGTGCCAGTAGTATCCCTTCGGGGGCGTTTTCGGGGCCCCAGCATTTT